This T cell receptor beta chain was captured in a study of pediatric ulcerative colitis. Study-wide findings and caveats: Ulcerative colitis patients shared more blood-rectal clones than controls. A couple of patients' blood samples yielded substantially fewer templates.

Note on this clone: Its cognate antigen is unknown.

The repertoire was sequenced with immunoSEQ multiplex PCR; TCRdb's copy has only in-frame clones and lacks some. The data show about 64,000 clones, about nine tenths seen once. The sequence derives from a boy aged 5-17 years with severe ulcerative colitis. The sequencing input was blood.

CDR3 bases: TGCGCCAGCAGCCGATCGGACAGGGGGAGCCGAAACACCATATATTTT. It encodes CASSRSDRGSRNTIYF. This chain uses TRBV4-1 with TRBJ1-3, with 10 bases that match TRBD1. V was pared by 4 bases and J by 5 bases, with 8 bases of the junction left unmatched. The CDR3 extends over 16 amino acids. Germline V gives CDR1 MGHRA, CDR2 YSYEKL.